The T cell receptor (beta chain) under discussion was sequenced for a study of blood T cell repertoires in COVID-19. Study in general: PBMCs, B-cell-depleted T cells, or T cells provided the cDNA or gDNA that made up the material.

Participant age was about 18 to 95 years, and participants resided in approximately 24 US areas. The germline V gene encodes CDR1 SGHNT and CDR2 YYREEE (reference sequence). Trimming stripped 0 bases from V and 2 bases from J, with 11 bases between. This CDR3 is built from 16 residues. Some clones are missing from TCRdb's copy, which holds only in-frame ones; the method was immunoSEQ multiplex PCR. In the table there are 350,000 to 400,000 clones, less than 90% of which are singletons. The chain combines TRBV5-4 with TRBJ2-2; perhaps TRBD2 as D (5 bases). Sequences were obtained from PBMCs or T cells enriched from blood (not recorded which). This TCR came from a woman in her twenties or thirties who had recovered from COVID-19. The CDR3 protein is CASSLERESNTGELFF. As DNA, the CDR3 is TGTGCCAGCAGCTTGGAACGGGAAAGCAACACCGGGGAGCTGTTTTTT.